This T cell receptor beta chain comes out of a study of T cells after yellow fever vaccination. On the study more broadly: It was SMART-Seq v4 Ultra Low Input that prepared the fractions with low cell numbers. Regarding the study as a whole: Subsequent to the booster, the majority of primary-vaccination clones reappeared (96% CD4, approximately 90% CD8). From the bulk population, abundant clonotypes could contaminate and appear within FACS-sorted repertoires.

Looked up from germline, CDR1 is LGHNA and CDR2 is YSLEER. V dropped 9 bases and J dropped 6 bases, with 14 bases sitting between them. CDR3 length: 13 residues. This clonotype was counted at least ten times. Its antigen is as yet unknown. UMIs and a universal primer site were added when TCR cDNA was made by 5'RACE template switching. TCRdb re-called the 5' RACE reads with MiXCR, one entry per CDR3 protein. The profile shows about 99,000 distinct CDR3 sequences, approximately 5.5% of them singletons. The rearrangement uses TRBV4-3 and TRBJ2-2; D is possibly TRBD2 (5 bases). This specimen was CD8+ T cells sorted from PBMCs, taken 10 days after the yellow fever booster vaccination. The receptor comes from a young man who received the YFV17D yellow fever vaccine. This CDR3 reads CARARGGSGELFF. Written as DNA, the CDR3 is TGCGCCAGGGCTCGGGGTGGGTCCGGGGAGCTGTTTTTT.